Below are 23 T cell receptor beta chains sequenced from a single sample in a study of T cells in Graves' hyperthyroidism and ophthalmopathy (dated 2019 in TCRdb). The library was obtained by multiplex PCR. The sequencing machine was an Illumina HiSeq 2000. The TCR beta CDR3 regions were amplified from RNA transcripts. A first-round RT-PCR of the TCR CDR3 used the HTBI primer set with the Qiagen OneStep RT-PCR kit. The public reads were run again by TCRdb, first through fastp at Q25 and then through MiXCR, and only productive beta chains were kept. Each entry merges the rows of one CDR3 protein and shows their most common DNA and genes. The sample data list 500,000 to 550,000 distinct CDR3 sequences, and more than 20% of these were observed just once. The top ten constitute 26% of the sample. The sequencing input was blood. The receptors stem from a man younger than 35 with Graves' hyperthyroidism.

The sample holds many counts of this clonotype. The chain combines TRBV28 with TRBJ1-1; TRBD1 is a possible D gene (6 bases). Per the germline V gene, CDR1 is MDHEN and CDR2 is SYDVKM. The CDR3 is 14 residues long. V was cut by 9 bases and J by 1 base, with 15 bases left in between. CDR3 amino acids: CASNEGHSNTEAFF. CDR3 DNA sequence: TGTGCCAGTAACGAGGGACATTCGAACACTGAAGCTTTCTTT. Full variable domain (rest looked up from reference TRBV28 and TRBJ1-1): DVKVTQSSRYLVKRTGEKVFLECVQDMDHENMFWYRQDPGLGLRLIYFSYDVKMKEKGDIPEGYSVSREKKERFSLILESASTNQTSMYLCASNEGHSNTEAFFGQGTRLTVV.

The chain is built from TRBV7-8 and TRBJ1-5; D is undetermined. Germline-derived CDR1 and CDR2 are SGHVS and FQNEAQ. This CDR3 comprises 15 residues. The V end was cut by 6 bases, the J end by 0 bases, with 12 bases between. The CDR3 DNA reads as TGTGCCAGCAGGGTCCTCATCTATAGCAATCAGCCCCAGCATTTT. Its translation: CASRVLIYSNQPQHF.

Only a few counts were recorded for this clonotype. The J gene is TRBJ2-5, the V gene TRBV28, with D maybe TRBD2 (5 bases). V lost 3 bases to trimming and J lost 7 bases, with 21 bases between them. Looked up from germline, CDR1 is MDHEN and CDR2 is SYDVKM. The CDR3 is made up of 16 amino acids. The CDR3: CASSFPSEGLSPTQYF. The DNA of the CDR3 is TGTGCCAGCAGTTTTCCCTCCGAGGGCCTTTCCCCGACCCAGTACTTC.

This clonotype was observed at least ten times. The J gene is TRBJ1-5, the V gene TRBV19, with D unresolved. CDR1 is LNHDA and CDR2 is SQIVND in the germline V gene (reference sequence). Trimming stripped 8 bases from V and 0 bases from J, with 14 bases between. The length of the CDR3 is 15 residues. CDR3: CASLGVAASNQPQHF. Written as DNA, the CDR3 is TGTGCCAGTCTTGGGGTGGCGGCTAGCAATCAGCCCCAGCATTTT.

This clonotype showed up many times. CDR3 nucleotides: TGTGCCACTGTCACCCCAGGGAACTATGGCTACACCTTC. Translated, it gives CATVTPGNYGYTF. The V call is TRBV6-1, the J call TRBJ1-2; D may be TRBD1 (5 bases). Looked up from germline, CDR1 is MNHNS and CDR2 is SASEGT. The V and J ends lost 10 bases and 2 bases respectively, with 14 bases between them. This CDR3 spans 13 amino acids.

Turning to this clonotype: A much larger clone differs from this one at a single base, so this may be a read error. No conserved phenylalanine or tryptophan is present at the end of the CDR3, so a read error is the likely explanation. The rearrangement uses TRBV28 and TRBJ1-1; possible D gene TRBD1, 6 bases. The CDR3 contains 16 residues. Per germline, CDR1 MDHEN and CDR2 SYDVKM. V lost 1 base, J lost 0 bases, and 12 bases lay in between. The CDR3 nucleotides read TGTGCCAGCAGTTTATTCCGGGGGCAGGTGAACACTGAAGCTTTCTTG. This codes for CASSLFRGQVNTEAFL.

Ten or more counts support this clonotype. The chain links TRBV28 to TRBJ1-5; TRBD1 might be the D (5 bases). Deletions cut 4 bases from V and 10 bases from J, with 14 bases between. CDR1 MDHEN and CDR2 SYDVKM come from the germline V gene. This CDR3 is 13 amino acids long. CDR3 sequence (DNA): TGTGCCAGCAGTTACGGGACCTCCCGTCCCCAGCATTTT. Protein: CASSYGTSRPQHF. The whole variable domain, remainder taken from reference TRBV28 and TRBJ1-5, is DVKVTQSSRYLVKRTGEKVFLECVQDMDHENMFWYRQDPGLGLRLIYFSYDVKMKEKGDIPEGYSVSREKKERFSLILESASTNQTSMYLCASSYGTSRPQHFGDGTRLSIL.

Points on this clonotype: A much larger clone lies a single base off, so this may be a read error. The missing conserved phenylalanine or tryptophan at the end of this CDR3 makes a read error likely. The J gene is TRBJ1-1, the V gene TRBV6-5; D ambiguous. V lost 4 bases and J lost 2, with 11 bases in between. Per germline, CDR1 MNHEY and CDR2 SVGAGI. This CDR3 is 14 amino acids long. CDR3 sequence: CASSFGKANTEAFL. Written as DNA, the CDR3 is TGTGCCAGCAGTTTCGGCAAAGCCAACACTGAAGCTTTCTTG.

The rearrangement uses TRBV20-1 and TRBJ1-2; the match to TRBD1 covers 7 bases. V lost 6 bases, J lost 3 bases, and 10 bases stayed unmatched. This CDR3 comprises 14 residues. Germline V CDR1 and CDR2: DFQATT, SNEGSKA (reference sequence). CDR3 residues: CSAIGTARDYGYTF. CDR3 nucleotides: TGCAGTGCAATCGGGACAGCTAGAGACTATGGCTACACCTTC.

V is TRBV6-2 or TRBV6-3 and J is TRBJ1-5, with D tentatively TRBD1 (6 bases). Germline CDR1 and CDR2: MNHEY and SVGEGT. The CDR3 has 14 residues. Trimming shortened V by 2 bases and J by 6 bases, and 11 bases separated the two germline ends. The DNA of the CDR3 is TGTGCCAGCAGTTACCGTCGGGGGCCTCAGCCCCAGCATTTT. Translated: CASSYRRGPQPQHF.

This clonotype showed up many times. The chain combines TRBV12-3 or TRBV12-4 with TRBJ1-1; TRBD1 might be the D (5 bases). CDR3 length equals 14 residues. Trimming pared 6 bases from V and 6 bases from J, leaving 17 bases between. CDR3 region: CASSLAGRQPEAFF. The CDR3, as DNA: TGTGCCAGCAGCCTTGCGGGGCGACAACCTGAAGCTTTCTTT.

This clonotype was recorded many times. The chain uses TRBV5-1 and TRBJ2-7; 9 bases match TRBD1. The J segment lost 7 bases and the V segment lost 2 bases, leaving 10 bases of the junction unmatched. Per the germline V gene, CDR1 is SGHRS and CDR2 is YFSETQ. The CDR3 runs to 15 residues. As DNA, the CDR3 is TGCGCCAGCAGCTTTCATGGACAGGGGATTGAGGAGCAGTACTTC. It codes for CASSFHGQGIEEQYF.

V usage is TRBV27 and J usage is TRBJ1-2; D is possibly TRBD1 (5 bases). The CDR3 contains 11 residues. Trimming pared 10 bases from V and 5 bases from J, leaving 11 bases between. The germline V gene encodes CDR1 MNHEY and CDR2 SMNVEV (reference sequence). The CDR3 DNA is TGTGCCACCCGTGGGGGTTATGGCTACACCTTC. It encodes CATRGGYGYTF.

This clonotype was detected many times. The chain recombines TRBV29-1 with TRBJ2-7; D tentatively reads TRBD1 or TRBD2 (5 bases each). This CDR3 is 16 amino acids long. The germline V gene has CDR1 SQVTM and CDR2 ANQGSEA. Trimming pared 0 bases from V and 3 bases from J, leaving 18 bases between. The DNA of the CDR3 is TGCAGCGTTGAAGATGGGGCAGGGACGACAGACTACGAGCAGTACTTC. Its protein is CSVEDGAGTTDYEQYF.

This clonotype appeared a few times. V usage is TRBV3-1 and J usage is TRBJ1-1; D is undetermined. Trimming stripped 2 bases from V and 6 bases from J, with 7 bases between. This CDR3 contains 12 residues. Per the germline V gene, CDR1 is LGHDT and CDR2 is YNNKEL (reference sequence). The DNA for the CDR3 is TGTGCCAGCAGCCAATCCGGGCCTGAAGCTTTCTTT. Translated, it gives CASSQSGPEAFF.

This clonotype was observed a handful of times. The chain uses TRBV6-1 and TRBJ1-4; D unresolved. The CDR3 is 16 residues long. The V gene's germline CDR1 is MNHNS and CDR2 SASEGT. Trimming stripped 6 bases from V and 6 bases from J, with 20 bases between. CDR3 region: CASRPSPGLGHEKLFF. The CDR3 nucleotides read TGTGCCAGCAGACCTTCCCCGGGCCTAGGGCATGAAAAACTGTTTTTT.

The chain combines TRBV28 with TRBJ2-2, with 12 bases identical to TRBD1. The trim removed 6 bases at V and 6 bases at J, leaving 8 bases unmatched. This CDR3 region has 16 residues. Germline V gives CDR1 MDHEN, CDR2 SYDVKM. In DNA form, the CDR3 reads TGTGCCAGCAGGGGACAGGGGGCTCGACCCCCCGGGGAGCTGTTTTTT. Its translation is CASRGQGARPPGELFF.

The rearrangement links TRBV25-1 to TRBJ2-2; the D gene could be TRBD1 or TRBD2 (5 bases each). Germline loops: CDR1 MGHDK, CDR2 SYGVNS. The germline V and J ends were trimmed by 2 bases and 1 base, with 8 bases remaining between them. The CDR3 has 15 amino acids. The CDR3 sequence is CASSELGENTGELFF. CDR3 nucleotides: TGTGCCAGCAGTGAACTGGGGGAGAACACCGGGGAGCTGTTTTTT.

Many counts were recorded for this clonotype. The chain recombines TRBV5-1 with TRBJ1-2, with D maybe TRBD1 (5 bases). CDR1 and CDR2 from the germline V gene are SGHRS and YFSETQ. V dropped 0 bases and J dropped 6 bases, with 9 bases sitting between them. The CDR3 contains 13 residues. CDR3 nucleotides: TGCGCCAGCAGCTTGGCTGGGGCGGATGGCTACACCTTC. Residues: CASSLAGADGYTF.

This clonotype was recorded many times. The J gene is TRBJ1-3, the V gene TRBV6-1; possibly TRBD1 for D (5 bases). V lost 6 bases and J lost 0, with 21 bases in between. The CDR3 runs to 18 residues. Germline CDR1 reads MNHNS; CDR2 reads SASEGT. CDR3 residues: CASSEGPFAGGSGNTIYF. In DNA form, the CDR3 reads TGTGCCAGCAGCGAGGGGCCTTTCGCTGGGGGCTCTGGAAACACCATATATTTT.

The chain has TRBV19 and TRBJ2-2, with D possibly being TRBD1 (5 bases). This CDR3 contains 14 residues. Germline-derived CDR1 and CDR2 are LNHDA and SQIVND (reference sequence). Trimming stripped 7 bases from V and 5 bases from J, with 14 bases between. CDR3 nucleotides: TGTGCCAGTAAGGTAGGGGCGCGGACCGGGGAGCTGTTTTTT. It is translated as CASKVGARTGELFF.

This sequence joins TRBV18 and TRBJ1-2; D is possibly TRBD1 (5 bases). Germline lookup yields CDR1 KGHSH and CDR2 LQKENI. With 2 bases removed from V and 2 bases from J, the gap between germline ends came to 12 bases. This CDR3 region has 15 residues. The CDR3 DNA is TGTGCCAGCTCACCAACCGGGGACGGGAACTATGGCTACACCTTC. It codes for CASSPTGDGNYGYTF.

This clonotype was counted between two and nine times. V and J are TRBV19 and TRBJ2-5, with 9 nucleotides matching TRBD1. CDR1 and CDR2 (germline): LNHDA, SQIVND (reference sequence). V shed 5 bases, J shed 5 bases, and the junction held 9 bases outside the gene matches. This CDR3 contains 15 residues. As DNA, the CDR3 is TGTGCCAGTAGTCCCCAACAGGGGGCGTGGGAGACCCAGTACTTC. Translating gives CASSPQQGAWETQYF.